The 29 T cell receptor beta chains below were found in one sample sequenced in a study of blood T cells in healthy people across ages. Combining a sample-barcoded 5' primer with a J-beta primer mix, a second PCR ran for about 7 to 12 cycles. TCRdb ran MiXCR on the 5' RACE reads and lists one entry per CDR3 protein. The sample has roughly 900,000 distinct CDR3 sequences, more than 25% seen once; the top ten hold roughly 17%. Source material: blood. All receptors derive from an elderly woman in good health.

This clonotype was detected ten times or more. The J gene is TRBJ2-5, the V gene TRBV6-6, with TRBD2 matching over 8 bases. This CDR3 contains 15 residues. Germline V lookup: CDR1 MNHNY, CDR2 SVGAGI (reference sequence). The J segment lost 5 bases and the V segment lost 4 bases, leaving 9 bases of the junction unmatched. This CDR3 reads CASSLPRGGVETQYF. CDR3 coding DNA: TGTGCCAGCAGTTTGCCTCGGGGGGGGGTGGAGACCCAGTACTTC.

Of note for this clonotype: A much bigger clone sits one base away, suggesting this may be a read error. The V and J genes are TRBV12-3 or TRBV12-4 and TRBJ1-2, with no clear D. The CDR3 covers 12 residues. V was pared by 6 bases and J by 2 bases, with 7 bases between. The CDR3 here is CASSRENYGYTF. CDR3 bases: TGTGCCAGCAGCCGAGAGAACTATGGCTACACCTTC.

The V gene is TRBV20-1, the J gene TRBJ2-1, with 8 bases aligning to TRBD2. Trimming took 5 bases from V and 5 from J; bases not matched to a gene: 14. The CDR3 loop spans 16 amino acids. The V gene's germline CDR1 is DFQATT and CDR2 SNEGSKA (reference sequence). Here the CDR3 DNA reads TGCAGTGCTTCCTTGGGAGCGGGGGAAGTCCACAATGAGCAGTTCTTC. Its translation: CSASLGAGEVHNEQFF.

This chain uses TRBV6-2 or TRBV6-3 with TRBJ2-3, with TRBD2 matching 9 bases. Germline V gene lookup returns CDR1 MNHEY and CDR2 SVGEGT. V trimming: 2 bases; J trimming: 6 bases; junction bases outside the gene matches: 6. The CDR3 contains 15 residues. The CDR3, as DNA: TGTGCCAGCAGTTACGGGCGGGGGGGCCCCGATACGCAGTATTTT. Translation: CASSYGRGGPDTQYF.

This clonotype was seen once. Given a much more abundant clone one base away, this may be a read error. This chain joins TRBV20-1 and TRBJ2-3; 7 nucleotides match TRBD2. The CDR3 has 14 amino acids. Germline V gene data show CDR1 as DFQATT and CDR2 as SNEGSKA (reference sequence). CDR3 nucleotide sequence: TGCAGTGCTAGGGGAGGACTAGGCACAGATGCGCAGTATTTT. Its protein product is CSARGGLGTDAQYF.

On this clonotype itself: This clone may be a read error of a much larger clone one base away. CDR3 in DNA: TGCAGCGTTGATGGACTAGCGAACACAGATGCGCAGTATTTT. It codes for CSVDGLANTDAQYF. The chain has TRBV29-1 and TRBJ2-3; TRBD2 matches 9 bases. Germline lookup yields CDR1 SQVTM and CDR2 ANQGSEA. The CDR3 runs 14 residues.

This clonotype occurred a few times. CDR3 nucleotides: TGTGCCAGCAGCCATGGGGTTGAATATGGCTACACCTTC. Protein: CASSHGVEYGYTF. The chain couples TRBV3-1 to TRBJ1-2; D remains ambiguous. The CDR3 loop spans 13 amino acids. Trimming pared 3 bases from V and 5 bases from J, leaving 10 bases between. Germline V lookup: CDR1 LGHDT, CDR2 YNNKEL (reference sequence).

Concerning this clonotype: A read error may be the cause here, since a much bigger clone is one base away. The DNA of the CDR3 is TGTGCCTGGAGAACGGGACAAAGAGAGACCCAGTTCTTC. It is translated as CAWRTGQRETQFF. V usage is TRBV30 and J usage is TRBJ2-1; perhaps TRBD1 as D (6 bases). The V end was cut by 3 bases, the J end by 13 bases, with 19 bases between. CDR3 length: 13 amino acids. The germline gives CDR1 GTSNPN, CDR2 SVGIG (reference sequence).

Notes on this clonotype: This may arise from a read error, as a much more abundant clone is one base away. This chain uses TRBV5-1 with TRBJ1-1; D not resolved. CDR1 is SGHRS, CDR2 YFSETQ, per germline. Trimming left V 2 bases short and J 7 bases short, with 18 bases between. This CDR3 region has 15 residues. The CDR3 is CASSFGGSPGIEAFF. CDR3 DNA sequence: TGCGCCAGCAGCTTTGGCGGATCCCCGGGCATTGAAGCTTTCTTT.

The gene calls are TRBV12-3 or TRBV12-4 and TRBJ1-1, with 9 bases identical to TRBD1. This CDR3 is built from 13 residues. Trimming removed 10 bases from V and 7 bases from J; junction bases left unmatched: 10. CDR3 in DNA: TGTGCCACCAAAGGGGACAGGGTGGGTGAAGCTTTCTTT. It translates to CATKGDRVGEAFF.

This clonotype has just one count. The V gene is TRBV4-3, the J gene TRBJ2-1; TRBD2 might be the D (5 bases). V was pared by 0 bases and J by 2 bases, with 14 bases between. CDR1 is LGHNA, CDR2 YSLEER, per germline. The CDR3 sequence is 17 residues long. The CDR3 spells CASSQEISGKAYNEQFF. Written as DNA, the CDR3 is TGCGCCAGCAGCCAAGAAATTTCCGGGAAAGCCTACAATGAGCAGTTCTTC.

This clonotype has a handful of counts. V usage is TRBV7-2 and J usage is TRBJ2-2; TRBD1 or TRBD2 may be the D gene (6 bases each). V lost 4 bases and J 4 bases, leaving 10 bases between the germline ends. Germline V CDR1 and CDR2: SGHTA, FQGNSA. This CDR3 has 14 residues. The CDR3 bases are TGTGCCAGCAGCTCCTGGGGGGCCACCGGGGAGCTGTTTTTT. Translating it yields CASSSWGATGELFF.

V gene TRBV7-2 combines with J gene TRBJ2-2; D not resolved. The germline CDR1 and CDR2 sequences are SGHTA and FQGNSA. Between the trimmed V and J ends, which lost 1 base and 7 bases, there was a span of 4 bases. The CDR3 covers 12 residues. The DNA of the CDR3 is TGTGCCAGCAGCTTAGGGTACGGGGAGCTGTTTTTT. This translates into CASSLGYGELFF. The full variable domain, completed using reference TRBV7-2 and TRBJ2-2, is GAGVSQSPSNKVTEKGKDVELRCDPISGHTALYWYRQSLGQGLEFLIYFQGNSAPDKSGLPSDRFSAERTGGSVSTLTIQRTQQEDSAVYLCASSLGYGELFFGEGSRLTVL.

Remarks on this clonotype: One end of the junction varies from germline; a read error may be responsible. The chain has TRBV4-1 and TRBJ2-3; 14 bases match TRBD2. Germline lookup yields CDR1 MGHRA and CDR2 YSYEKL. The length of the CDR3 is 21 residues. CDR3 sequence: CARSQVGTSGGSRGGADTQYF. CDR3 nucleotide sequence: TGCGCCCGCAGCCAAGTAGGGACTAGCGGGGGATCTCGTGGTGGGGCAGATACGCAGTATTTT.

With respect to this clonotype: It may be a read error: a sequence one base away is much more abundant. This chain uses TRBV12-3 or TRBV12-4 with TRBJ2-5, with 12 bases matching TRBD2. This CDR3 region has 15 residues. V lost 5 bases to trimming and J lost 11 bases; unmatched junction nucleotides: 12. CDR3 in amino acids: CASSELAGGRNEQYF. The CDR3 DNA is TGTGCCAGCAGTGAGCTAGCGGGGGGGAGAAATGAGCAGTACTTC.

There are many counts of this clonotype. The chain employs TRBV6-2 or TRBV6-3 and TRBJ1-5, with D unclear. The CDR3 covers 14 residues. Between the trimmed V and J ends, which lost 2 bases and 4 bases, there was a span of 9 bases. Looked up from germline, CDR1 is MNHEY and CDR2 is SVGEGT. CDR3 sequence: CASSYPTPNQPQHF. The CDR3 bases are TGTGCCAGCAGTTACCCGACACCAAATCAGCCCCAGCATTTT.

This clonotype showed up just a few times. The germline gene is not matched at one end of the junction; a read error may be the cause. The J gene is TRBJ2-2, the V gene TRBV20-1; 11 positions agree with TRBD1. CDR3 length equals 14 residues. The germline CDR1 and CDR2 sequences are DFQATT and SNEGSKA (reference sequence). The CDR3 region is CSAQRTGGGGELCF. CDR3 DNA: TGTAGTGCTCAAAGGACAGGGGGCGGCGGGGAGCTGTGTTTT.

This clonotype occurred a few times. This chain joins TRBV15 and TRBJ1-4; possibly TRBD1 for D (5 bases). The germline CDR1 and CDR2 sequences are LNHNV and YYDKDF (reference sequence). This CDR3 is 14 amino acids long. Trimming took 2 bases from V and 6 from J, leaving 10 bases between them. CDR3 sequence reads: CATSRQGFDEKLFF. CDR3 nucleotide sequence: TGTGCCACCAGCAGACAGGGTTTTGATGAAAAACTGTTTTTT.

This clonotype has at least ten counts. This chain links TRBV12-3 or TRBV12-4 with TRBJ2-6, with D unresolved. V lost 4 bases and J 2 bases, leaving 15 bases between the germline ends. This CDR3 contains 17 residues. This chain's CDR3 is CASSWPNRVTGANVLTF. CDR3 bases: TGTGCCAGCAGTTGGCCGAATCGGGTAACTGGGGCCAACGTCCTGACTTTC.

This clonotype has just a few counts. The chain employs TRBV29-1 and TRBJ1-1, with no clear D. Trimming left V 0 bases short and J 1 base short, with 12 bases between. This CDR3 region has 15 residues. The germline V gene encodes CDR1 SQVTM and CDR2 ANQGSEA. DNA of the CDR3: TGCAGCGTTGAAGATACGGGCGGTTCGAACACTGAAGCTTTCTTT. Translation gives CSVEDTGGSNTEAFF.

CDR3 sequence (DNA): TGTGCCAGCAGCCCGGGGGTGGGCTACAGCGATCAGCCCCAGCATTTT. As protein: CASSPGVGYSDQPQHF. The chain is built from TRBV7-9 and TRBJ1-5, with a weak D call TRBD1 (5 bases). CDR3 length equals 16 residues. The ends were cut back, 5 bases at V and 5 bases at J, with 19 bases in the middle. From germline, CDR1 is SEHNR and CDR2 FQNEAQ (reference sequence).

The table lists this clonotype with many counts. The rearrangement links TRBV4-3 to TRBJ2-3; 8 nucleotides agree with TRBD2. The CDR3 is 15 amino acids. Germline V lookup: CDR1 LGHNA, CDR2 YSLEER. The V and J ends lost 1 base and 6 bases, in that order; junction bases with no gene match: 6. In DNA, the CDR3 is TGCGCCAGCAGCCAAGGACTAGCGATAAGGGATACGCAGTATTTT. Residues: CASSQGLAIRDTQYF.

The table lists this clonotype with many counts. V is TRBV4-3 and J is TRBJ2-7; D remains unclear. V lost 2 bases and J 1 base, leaving 15 bases between the germline ends. This CDR3 region has 16 residues. Germline lookup yields CDR1 LGHNA and CDR2 YSLEER. CDR3 residues: CASSQPPVVRSYEQYF. The DNA of the CDR3 is TGCGCCAGCAGCCAACCCCCGGTAGTACGATCCTACGAGCAGTACTTC.

This clonotype was found many times. This rearrangement joins TRBV6-6 to TRBJ1-2; 8 bases are shared with TRBD1. Germline CDR1 and CDR2: MNHNY and SVGAGI (reference sequence). The CDR3 is 16 amino acids. With V trimmed by 1 base and J by 8 bases, 12 bases remained unmatched. DNA of the CDR3: TGTGCCAGCAGTTACTTATCCGACAGGGGCCCGAGGGGCTACACCTTC. The encoded protein is CASSYLSDRGPRGYTF.

This clonotype was observed at least ten times. The chain employs TRBV20-1 and TRBJ2-3; TRBD1 is a possible D gene (8 bases). The germline gives CDR1 DFQATT, CDR2 SNEGSKA (reference sequence). V lost 4 bases and J lost 1, with 15 bases in between. This CDR3 region has 15 residues. CDR3 protein: CSAIQGGSGTDTQYF. The CDR3 nucleotides read TGCAGTGCTATACAGGGGGGGAGTGGCACAGATACGCAGTATTTT.

The chain uses TRBV2 and TRBJ2-3; D not resolved. V lost 8 bases to trimming and J lost 1 base, with 19 bases between them. The CDR3 covers 16 residues. Germline loops: CDR1 SNHLY, CDR2 FYNNEI. The DNA of the CDR3 is TGTGCCAGCGGTCGAACGCAGAGGCTCGGCACAGATACGCAGTATTTT. It specifies CASGRTQRLGTDTQYF.

Notes on this clonotype: At one of its ends the junction is not consistent with the germline gene, which may arise from a read error. V usage is TRBV20-1 and J usage is TRBJ2-1; weak D call: TRBD1 (7 bases). Germline CDR1 is DFQATT and CDR2 is SNEGSKA (reference sequence). CDR3 length: 16 residues. In DNA, the CDR3 is TGCAGTGCTAGAGTGGGGGGACAGAGAGTCTACAACGAGCAGTTCTTC. Residues: CSARVGGQRVYNEQFF.

As to this clonotype: This may be a read error, as it is one base from a much larger clone. This chain connects TRBV12-3 or TRBV12-4 to TRBJ2-5, with 9 bases lining up with TRBD2. Trimming cost V 3 bases and J 11 bases; bases outside gene matches: 7. The CDR3 has 13 amino acids. The CDR3 nucleotides are TGTGCCAGCAGTTTCGGACTAGCGCGGGAGCAGTACTTC. It yields the protein CASSFGLAREQYF.

The genes are TRBV30 and TRBJ2-7; 7 bases agree with TRBD1. CDR3 size: 14 residues. The germline V gene has CDR1 GTSNPN and CDR2 SVGIG (reference sequence). Trimming at V came to 0 bases and at J to 4 bases, leaving 6 bases not matched to a gene. CDR3 nucleotides: TGTGCCTGGAGTGTAGGGGGCTCCCTGTACGAGCAGTACTTC. Amino acid sequence: CAWSVGGSLYEQYF. Full variable domain (rest looked up from reference TRBV30 and TRBJ2-7): SQTIHQWPATLVQPVGSPLSLECTVEGTSNPNLYWYRQAAGRGLQLLFYSVGIGQISSEVPQNLSASRPQDRQFILSSKKLLLSDSGFYLCAWSVGGSLYEQYFGPGTRLTVT.